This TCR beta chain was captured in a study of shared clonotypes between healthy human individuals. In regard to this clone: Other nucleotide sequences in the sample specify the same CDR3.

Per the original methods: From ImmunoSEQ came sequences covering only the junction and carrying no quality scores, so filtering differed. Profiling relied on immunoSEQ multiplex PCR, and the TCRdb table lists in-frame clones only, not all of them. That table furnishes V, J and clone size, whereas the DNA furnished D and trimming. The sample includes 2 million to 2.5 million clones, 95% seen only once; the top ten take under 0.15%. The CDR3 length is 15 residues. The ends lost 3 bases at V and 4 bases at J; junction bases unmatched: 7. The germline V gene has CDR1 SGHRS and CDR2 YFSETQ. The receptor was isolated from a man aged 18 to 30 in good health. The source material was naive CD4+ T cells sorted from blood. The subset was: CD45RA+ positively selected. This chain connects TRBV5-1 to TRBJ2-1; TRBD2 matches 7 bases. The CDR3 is CASSSLAEPYNEQFF. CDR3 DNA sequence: TGCGCCAGCAGCTCCCTAGCGGAGCCGTACAATGAGCAGTTCTTC.